This T cell receptor beta chain was recorded in a study of technical replicates of blood from a handful of donors (dated 2017 in TCRdb). Turning to this clone: It lacks a known antigen. No clone much larger than this one lies a single base away; base qualities are absent.

The germline V gene specifies SNHLY as CDR1 and FYNNEI as CDR2. V loses 4 bases of germline sequence and J loses 1 base, and the interval between the two ends is 10 bases. The CDR3 sequence holds 15 residues, the cysteine and phenylalanine included. The retained sequence is limited to the CDR3, 45 bases, with the frame set at the first base. The library relied on the immunoSEQ multiplex PCR assay. TCRdb limited this immuneACCESS table to in-frame rearrangements with V and J called. A share of clones is missing; checked studies link under half to unresolved V genes, and the rest is unexplained. A total of about 62,000 clones appear in this sample, 70% to 90% of them only once. The top ten clones comprise 5.2% of the sample.

Sequencing input: PBMCs. The V gene is TRBV2 and the J gene is TRBJ2-2, and possibly TRBD2, on 5 matching bases. The TCR comes from a human donor in good health. Some clones in this sample may be carry-over from other donors' samples. CDR3 sequence: CASSVPRGNTGELFF. The sequence in DNA is TGTGCCAGCAGTGTTCCCCGGGGGAACACCGGGGAGCTGTTTTTT. Outside the CDR3, residues come from the reference TRBV2 and TRBJ2-2 proteins, so the full variable domain is: EPEVTQTPSHQVTQMGQEVILRCVPISNHLYFYWYRQILGQKVEFLVSFYNNEISEKSEIFDDQFSVERPDGSNFTLKIRSTKLEDSAMYFCASSVPRGNTGELFFGEGSRLTVL.